One sample yielded the 22 T cell receptor beta chains listed below, sequenced in a study of Ad26.COV2.S vaccination and SARS-CoV-2 variants. Repertoires were generated with immunoSEQ multiplex PCR, while TCRdb's copy carries only in-frame clones and drops some. The sample yields about 460,000 clones, roughly nine tenths seen once. Treatment noted: roughly 18 received Ad26.COV2.S at low or high dose, single or two shots; roughly five received placebo; per-sample allocation not given. Material that was analyzed had been drawn on day 63 after the first vaccine or placebo injection. Sequencing was performed on peripheral blood, taken in a trial of Ad26.COV2.S vaccine versus placebo. These receptors originate from a person aged 18-65 years who received the Ad26.COV2.S COVID-19 vaccine or a placebo.

This chain links TRBV7-9 with TRBJ2-7, with 8 bases fitting TRBD1. CDR1 and CDR2 from the germline V gene are SEHNR and FQNEAQ (reference sequence). J was trimmed by 3 bases and V by 5 bases; bases with no gene match: 6. This CDR3 has 14 residues. The CDR3 here is CASSSLGQVYEQYF. The CDR3, as DNA: TGTGCCAGCAGCAGTTTGGGACAGGTCTACGAGCAGTACTTC.

J is TRBJ1-2 and V is TRBV19; the D gene is possibly TRBD1 (5 bases). Trimming cost V 5 bases and J 7 bases, with 20 bases left between them. Germline CDR1 LNHDA, CDR2 SQIVND (reference sequence). The CDR3 has 15 residues. CDR3 protein: CASSGYRDWALGYTF. The CDR3 DNA is TGTGCCAGTAGTGGTTACCGGGACTGGGCGCTTGGCTACACCTTC.

V usage is TRBV5-8 and J usage is TRBJ2-1; the D is unclear. Trimming left V 1 base short and J 8 bases short, with 10 bases between. Germline V gene lookup returns CDR1 SGHTS and CDR2 YDEGEE. The CDR3 has 13 residues. CDR3 nucleotide sequence: TGTGCCAGCAGCTTGAAAGGGTTCCATGAGCAGTTCTTC. This sequence encodes CASSLKGFHEQFF.

The rearrangement uses TRBV7-9 and TRBJ2-1; TRBD2 matches at 15 bases. Germline V CDR1 and CDR2: SEHNR, FQNEAQ (reference sequence). This CDR3 contains 16 residues. J gave up 8 bases and V 3 bases, and 5 bases lay outside the gene matches. CDR3 DNA sequence: TGTGCCAGCAGCTTGATTTGGACTAGCGGGAGGGATGAGCAGTTCTTC. This encodes CASSLIWTSGRDEQFF.

V is TRBV19 and J is TRBJ1-4; D gene ambiguous. The CDR3 extends over 14 amino acids. Deletions cut 3 bases from V and 1 base from J, with 6 bases between. Germline V gene data show CDR1 as LNHDA and CDR2 as SQIVND (reference sequence). CDR3: CASSMGRTNEKLFF. The CDR3 region has the DNA TGTGCCAGTAGTATGGGAAGAACTAATGAAAAACTGTTTTTT.

The chain is built from TRBV7-8 and TRBJ2-1; TRBD1 agrees at 7 bases. The CDR3 loop spans 16 amino acids. Germline V gives CDR1 SGHVS, CDR2 FQNEAQ. V shed 1 base, J shed 0 bases, and the junction held 3 bases outside the gene matches. The CDR3 DNA is TGTGCCAGCAGCTTAGAGACAGGGACCTCCTACAATGAGCAGTTCTTC. Protein sequence: CASSLETGTSYNEQFF.

This chain joins TRBV30 and TRBJ1-5; 9 bases line up with TRBD1. The CDR3 sequence is 16 residues long. The junction had 9 bases not matched to a gene; V was cut back by 3 bases and J by 3 bases. The germline CDR1 and CDR2 sequences are GTSNPN and SVGIG (reference sequence). In DNA form, the CDR3 reads TGTGCCTGGAGCGCTCTAGGACAGGGGTTCAATCAGCCCCAGCATTTT. Its translation: CAWSALGQGFNQPQHF.

The chain is built from TRBV30 and TRBJ1-4, with 10 nucleotides matching TRBD1. CDR1 is GTSNPN and CDR2 is SVGIG in the germline V gene (reference sequence). With V trimmed by 2 bases and J by 6 bases, 3 bases remained unmatched. The CDR3 is 14 amino acids. CDR3 in amino acids: CAWSKGQGYEKLFF. The CDR3 DNA sequence: TGTGCCTGGAGTAAGGGACAGGGGTATGAAAAACTGTTTTTT.

This chain connects TRBV12-3 or TRBV12-4 to TRBJ2-7; TRBD2 might be the D (5 bases). The V end lost 4 bases, the J end lost 3 bases, and 10 bases lay between the germline ends. This CDR3 is 13 amino acids long. CDR3 sequence reads: CASSWGVGYEQYF. The CDR3 DNA follows: TGTGCCAGCAGTTGGGGAGTCGGCTACGAGCAGTACTTC.

The V call is TRBV19, the J call TRBJ2-7, with 7 bases that match TRBD1. Germline V gene data show CDR1 as LNHDA and CDR2 as SQIVND (reference sequence). The CDR3 contains 15 residues. The V and J ends lost 5 bases and 0 bases, in that order; junction bases with no gene match: 7. CDR3 in amino acids: CASSLGWDSSYEQYF. The CDR3 DNA is TGTGCCAGTAGTCTCGGATGGGACAGCTCCTACGAGCAGTACTTC.

This chain links TRBV9 with TRBJ2-7; 7 nucleotides agree with TRBD2. After removal of 0 bases from V and 4 bases from J, the junction contained 10 bases not matched to a gene. This CDR3 region has 16 residues. CDR1 and CDR2 from the germline V gene are SGDLS and YYNGEE. Written as DNA, the CDR3 is TGTGCCAGCAGCGTAGGTTATCAGGGCGGGGGATACGAGCAGTACTTC. Translation gives CASSVGYQGGGYEQYF.

The chain links TRBV30 to TRBJ1-6; a weak D match, TRBD1 (5 bases). This CDR3 is built from 14 residues. Germline CDR1 is GTSNPN and CDR2 is SVGIG (reference sequence). V was pared by 5 bases and J by 8 bases, with 16 bases between. CDR3 residues: CAWWDGFRDSPLHF. The CDR3 nucleotides are TGTGCCTGGTGGGACGGATTTCGGGATTCACCCCTCCACTTT. Filled out from reference TRBV30 and TRBJ1-6, the complete variable domain reads SQTIHQWPATLVQPVGSPLSLECTVEGTSNPNLYWYRQAAGRGLQLLFYSVGIGQISSEVPQNLSASRPQDRQFILSSKKLLLSDSGFYLCAWWDGFRDSPLHFGNGTRLTVT.

The chain has TRBV7-2 and TRBJ1-6; the D gene is possibly TRBD1 (5 bases). CDR1 and CDR2 (germline): SGHTA, FQGNSA. The CDR3 contains 15 residues. The germline V and J ends were trimmed by 1 base and 7 bases, with 11 bases remaining between them. The CDR3 reads CASSLGSGTNSPLHF. CDR3 nucleotide sequence: TGTGCCAGCAGCTTAGGATCCGGGACGAATTCACCCCTCCACTTT.

In its sample, this clone was seen once. CDR3 sequence: CASSLQGLSTEAFF. CDR3 nucleotide sequence: TGTGCCAGCAGCCTACAGGGATTGAGCACTGAAGCTTTCTTT. The V gene is TRBV7-9, the J gene TRBJ1-1; possibly TRBD1 for D (6 bases). Per the germline V gene, CDR1 is SEHNR and CDR2 is FQNEAQ (reference sequence). The V gene lost 5 bases and the J gene lost 4 bases, with 14 bases spanning the gap. The CDR3 has 14 amino acids.

The chain links TRBV2 to TRBJ1-1; possible D gene TRBD1, 6 bases. The CDR3 loop spans 12 amino acids. V gave up 2 bases and J gave up 10 bases, with 11 bases separating them. Germline V CDR1 and CDR2: SNHLY, FYNNEI. CDR3 sequence (DNA): TGTGCCAGCAGTGAAACAGGGCGAATAGCTTTCTTT. This sequence encodes CASSETGRIAFF.

The rearrangement links TRBV4-1 to TRBJ1-2, with 8 nucleotides matching TRBD1. V lost 5 bases, J lost 5 bases, and 10 bases stayed unmatched. The germline gives CDR1 MGHRA, CDR2 YSYEKL. CDR3 length: 15 amino acids. The CDR3 DNA is TGCGCCAGCAGCATTCGGACAGGGCTCGGGTATGGCTACACCTTC. It is translated as CASSIRTGLGYGYTF.

The chain employs TRBV6-2 or TRBV6-3 and TRBJ1-1, with TRBD1 identical over 9 bases. Germline V lookup: CDR1 MNHEY, CDR2 SVGEGT. The CDR3 has 15 amino acids. V shed 5 bases, J shed 1 base, and the junction held 5 bases outside the gene matches. In nucleotides, the CDR3 is TGTGCCAGCAGTCCACAGGGGGCGGGGAACACTGAAGCTTTCTTT. This codes for CASSPQGAGNTEAFF.

The DNA for the CDR3 is TGTGCCAGCAGTTTCCCGGGACGAGAGCAGTACTTC. It codes for CASSFPGREQYF. The chain recombines TRBV27 with TRBJ2-7; D possibly matches TRBD1 or TRBD2 (5 bases each). Germline-derived CDR1 and CDR2 are MNHEY and SMNVEV (reference sequence). The length of the CDR3 is 12 residues. The V end lost 3 bases, the J end lost 7 bases, and 10 bases lay between the germline ends.

V gene TRBV6-5 combines with J gene TRBJ2-5; 7 nucleotides agree with TRBD2. The germline V gene has CDR1 MNHEY and CDR2 SVGAGI. The CDR3 contains 14 residues. V gave up 4 bases and J gave up 1 base; unmatched junction bases: 3. The CDR3 sequence is CASSFTSAQETQYF. The CDR3, as DNA: TGTGCCAGCAGTTTTACTAGCGCCCAAGAGACCCAGTACTTC.

This rearrangement joins TRBV28 to TRBJ2-5, with TRBD2 matching 13 bases. Per germline, CDR1 MDHEN and CDR2 SYDVKM. V shed 3 bases, J shed 0 bases, and the junction held 10 bases outside the gene matches. This CDR3 is 19 amino acids long. The CDR3 reads CASSFLGLAGDEDQETQYF. The DNA for the CDR3 is TGTGCCAGCAGTTTTTTAGGACTAGCGGGAGACGAGGACCAAGAGACCCAGTACTTC.

CDR3 DNA: TGTGCCAGTAGTATAAGGGACGGTTATGGCTACACCTTC. Amino acids: CASSIRDGYGYTF. The J gene is TRBJ1-2, the V gene TRBV19, with D maybe TRBD1 (5 bases). CDR3 length: 13 residues. The germline gives CDR1 LNHDA, CDR2 SQIVND (reference sequence). Trimming shortened V by 2 bases and J by 5 bases, and 9 bases separated the two germline ends. Drawing the rest from reference TRBV19 and TRBJ1-2, the complete variable domain is DGGITQSPKYLFRKEGQNVTLSCEQNLNHDAMYWYRQDPGQGLRLIYYSQIVNDFQKGDIAEGYSVSREKKESFPLTVTSAQKNPTAFYLCASSIRDGYGYTFGSGTRLTVV.

The chain employs TRBV18 and TRBJ1-1; 8 bases line up with TRBD1. Germline CDR1 is KGHSH and CDR2 is LQKENI. The V segment lost 0 bases and the J segment 11 bases; nucleotides outside the gene matches: 8. CDR3 length equals 14 residues. The CDR3: CASSPPQGQGKAFF. As DNA, the CDR3 is TGTGCCAGCTCACCACCGCAAGGACAGGGTAAGGCTTTCTTT. Filled out from reference TRBV18 and TRBJ1-1, the complete variable domain reads NAGVMQNPRHLVRRRGQEARLRCSPMKGHSHVYWYRQLPEEGLKFMVYLQKENIIDESGMPKERFSAEFPKEGPSILRIQQVVRGDSAAYFCASSPPQGQGKAFFGQGTRLTVV.